This T cell receptor beta chain was profiled in a study of response to subunit inactivated influenza vaccine. Study findings and constraints: The authors suggested that every seasonal influenza vaccination recruits few new T cells.

Using its own MiXCR run on the RT-PCR reads, TCRdb lists one record per CDR3 protein. The sample holds hundreds of thousands of distinct CDR3 sequences; about 25% are singletons and the top ten take under 2.5%. The CDR3 totals 13 residues. V lost 8 bases and J lost 6; bases outside the gene matches: 1. Per the germline V gene, CDR1 is ENHRY and CDR2 is SYGVKD. Notes on this clonotype: Antigen unknown.

This TCR came from a middle-aged man who received an inactivated influenza vaccine. This sample comprised CD4+ T cells sorted from PBMCs, obtained roughly 5 days after vaccination. V is TRBV10-3 and J is TRBJ2-1; 13 nucleotides agree with TRBD2. The CDR3: CAIRLAGGNEQFF. For the CDR3, the DNA is TGTGCCATCCGACTAGCGGGGGGCAATGAGCAGTTCTTC.